Here is one T cell receptor (beta chain) with its context. One junction end does not reproduce the germline sequence, and a read error may be involved. The data belong to a study of cytomegalovirus exposure and HLA in healthy donors. Both 60 Vbeta primers and 13 Jbeta primers went into the PCR. Data came from immunoSEQ multiplex PCR; TCRdb stores just in-frame clones and leaves some out. This sample's table has about 72,000 clones. The CDR3 is made up of 15 amino acids. Germline assignment: CDR1 SNHLY and CDR2 FYNNEI. The TCR sequence derives from a man aged 40-55 years in good health and CMV-seronegative. The V call is TRBV2, the J call TRBJ1-1, with a possible D match to TRBD1 (5 bases). The sequencing sample was made of PBMCs. The CDR3 region is CASSEFGGTNAEAFF. In nucleotides, the CDR3 is TGTGCCAGCAGTGAATTCGGGGGAACGAACGCTGAAGCTTTCTTT.